A selection of T cell receptor beta chains follows, all from one sample in a study of long-term antiretroviral therapy in people with HIV. The table came from immunoSEQ multiplex PCR; TCRdb's copy has only in-frame clones and leaves some out. The sample holds 30,000 to 45,000 clones, 75% to 85% seen once. Sequences were derived from unsorted PBMCs, sampled 3.4 years after starting antiretroviral therapy. These receptors came from a man aged 25-40 years with HIV. CDR3s include the opening cysteine and the closing phenylalanine or tryptophan. A D gene is named only where the DNA matches it firmly. The size field is filled for only some rows; it gives once, few, many or a size class.

v_gene,d_gene,abundance,j_gene,CDR3nt,CDR3aa
TRBV30,.,.,TRBJ2-2,TGTGCCTGGAGGGCGAGGGGTCTTGTCACCGGGGAGCTGTTTTTT,CAWRARGLVTGELFF
TRBV10-3,TRBD2,.,TRBJ2-7,TGTGCCATCAGTGAGGAGGCCCCAGGACTAGCGGGAGTCCACGAGCAGTACTTC,CAISEEAPGLAGVHEQYF
TRBV7-9,.,.,TRBJ1-4,TGTGCCAGCAGCTTAAAGGGGGGCACTAATGAAAAACTGTTTTTT,CASSLKGGTNEKLFF
TRBV4-2,.,.,TRBJ2-7,TGTGCCAGCAGCCGTGAGAGGGGGAACTACGAGCAGTACTTC,CASSRERGNYEQYF
TRBV29-1,.,.,TRBJ2-2,TGCAGCGTGGGCCTGGGAACCGAGGGCGGGGAGCTGTTTTTT,CSVGLGTEGGELFF
TRBV29-1,TRBD1,.,TRBJ1-1,TGCAGCGTCAAAAACAGGGGCGATAACACTGAAGCTTTCTTT,CSVKNRGDNTEAFF
TRBV4-3,.,.,TRBJ1-4,TGCGCCAGCAGCCGCAAACAGGCGACCCTCAATGAAAAACTGTTTTTT,CASSRKQATLNEKLFF
TRBV22-1,.,once,TRBJ2-1,TGTCCTGGGAGCGCCCTAGCGGGACCTTCCTACAATGAGCAGTTCTTC,CPGSALAGPSYNEQFF
TRBV2,.,.,TRBJ2-5,TGTGCCAGCAGCGGGTTGTACCAAGAGACCCAGTACTTC,CASSGLYQETQYF
TRBV5-3,TRBD2,.,TRBJ2-7,TGTGCCAGAAGCTTGGATCGCGGGAGAGAGGGCGAGCAGTACTTC,CARSLDRGREGEQYF
TRBV25-1,TRBD1,once,TRBJ1-1,TGTGCCAGCAGGCAGACAGGGATGAACACTGAAGCTTTCTTT,CASRQTGMNTEAFF
TRBV11-2,TRBD2,.,TRBJ2-3,TGTGCCAGCAGCTTAGCCCCCTTAGCGGGAGGGCCGGGTAAGGAAACGCAGTATTTT,CASSLAPLAGGPGKETQYF
TRBV19,TRBD2,.,TRBJ2-1,TGTGCCAGTACCCCTAGCGGGAGTGAGCAGTTCTTC,CASTPSGSEQFF
TRBV30,.,once,TRBJ1-2,TGTGCCTGGAGTCCGGGACTCACACACTCGGGCTACACCTTC,CAWSPGLTHSGYTF
TRBV27,TRBD1,.,TRBJ1-5,TGTGCCAGCAGGCCCGGGACAGTCAATCAGCCCCAGCATTTT,CASRPGTVNQPQHF
TRBV18,TRBD2,.,TRBJ2-7,TGTGCCAGCTCACCTGGGACTAGCGGACACGAGCAGTACTTC,CASSPGTSGHEQYF
TRBV18,.,.,TRBJ1-1,TGTGCCAGCTCACCCCAGGGACGGACGAACACTGAAGCTTTCTTT,CASSPQGRTNTEAFF
TRBV18,TRBD2,.,TRBJ2-3,TGTGCCAGCTCCATAGCGGGAGGAGGGACAGATACGCAGTATTTT,CASSIAGGGTDTQYF
TRBV10-2,.,once,TRBJ2-7,TGCGCCAGCAGGGGCACGGCGCCTCCCTACGAGCAGTACTTC,CASRGTAPPYEQYF
TRBV6-5,.,.,TRBJ2-7,TGTGCCAGTCAGAGTAGGGGAGATAGCGAGCAGTACTTC,CASQSRGDSEQYF
TRBV7-2,TRBD1,.,TRBJ2-7,TGTGCCAGCAGCGGCGGGGGGACAGGGGGCTACGAGCAGTACTTC,CASSGGGTGGYEQYF
TRBV4-2,.,.,TRBJ2-7,TGTGCCAGCAGCCCCGTTGGGGCGGACTCCTACGAGCAGTACTTC,CASSPVGADSYEQYF
TRBV5-6,.,.,TRBJ2-5,TGTGCCAGCAGCTTGGCGAGTGGGGTGGGGCAAGAGACCCAGTACTTC,CASSLASGVGQETQYF
TRBV5-1,.,.,TRBJ2-6,TGCGCCAGCAGCTCGCCCAACTACAGGGCTGGGGCCAACGTCCTGACTTTC,CASSSPNYRAGANVLTF
TRBV27,TRBD2,.,TRBJ2-7,TGTGCCAGCAGTTCCTTAGCGGGGGGAGGTGACGAGCAGTACTTC,CASSSLAGGGDEQYF
TRBV18,TRBD2,.,TRBJ2-7,TGTGCCACTTCCGACCAGGGAGGGGCCGAGCAGTACTTC,CATSDQGGAEQYF